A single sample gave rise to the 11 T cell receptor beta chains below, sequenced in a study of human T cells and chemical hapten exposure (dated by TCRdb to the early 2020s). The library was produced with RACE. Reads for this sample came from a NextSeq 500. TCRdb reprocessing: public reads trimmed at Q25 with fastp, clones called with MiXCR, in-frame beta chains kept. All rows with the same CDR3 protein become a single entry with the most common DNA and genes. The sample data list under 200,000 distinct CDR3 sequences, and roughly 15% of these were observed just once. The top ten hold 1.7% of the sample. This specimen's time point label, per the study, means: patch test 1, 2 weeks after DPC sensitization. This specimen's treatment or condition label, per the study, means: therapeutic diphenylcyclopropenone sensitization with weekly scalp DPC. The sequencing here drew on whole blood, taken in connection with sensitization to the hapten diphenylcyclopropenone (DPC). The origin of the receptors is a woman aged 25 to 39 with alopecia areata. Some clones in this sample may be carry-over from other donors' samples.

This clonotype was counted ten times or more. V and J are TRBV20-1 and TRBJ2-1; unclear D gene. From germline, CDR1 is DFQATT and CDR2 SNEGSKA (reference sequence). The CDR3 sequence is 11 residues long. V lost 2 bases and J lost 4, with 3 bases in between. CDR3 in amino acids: CSARQYNEQFF. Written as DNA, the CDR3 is TGCAGTGCTAGACAATACAATGAGCAGTTCTTC.

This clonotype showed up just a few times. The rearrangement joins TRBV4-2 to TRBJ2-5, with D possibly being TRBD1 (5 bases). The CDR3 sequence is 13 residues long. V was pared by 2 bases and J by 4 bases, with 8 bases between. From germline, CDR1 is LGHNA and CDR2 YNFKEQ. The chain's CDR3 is CASSQPQGETQYF. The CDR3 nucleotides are TGTGCCAGCAGCCAACCCCAGGGAGAGACCCAGTACTTC.

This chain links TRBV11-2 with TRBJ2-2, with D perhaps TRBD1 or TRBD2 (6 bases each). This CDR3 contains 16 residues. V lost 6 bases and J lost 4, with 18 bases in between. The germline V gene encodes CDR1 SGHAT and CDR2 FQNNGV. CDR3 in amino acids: CASSPSPRGPTGELFF. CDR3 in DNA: TGTGCCAGCAGTCCAAGTCCCCGGGGGCCCACCGGGGAGCTGTTTTTT.

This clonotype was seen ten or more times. The CDR3 region is CASSLSGLAGARGTQYF. DNA for the CDR3: TGTGCCAGCAGCCTATCGGGACTAGCGGGGGCCCGGGGTACGCAGTATTTT. The chain carries TRBV13 and TRBJ2-3; 14 nucleotides align to TRBD2. CDR3 length equals 17 residues. Germline lookup yields CDR1 PRHDT and CDR2 FYEKMQ (reference sequence). V gave up 5 bases and J gave up 8 bases; unmatched junction bases: 12.

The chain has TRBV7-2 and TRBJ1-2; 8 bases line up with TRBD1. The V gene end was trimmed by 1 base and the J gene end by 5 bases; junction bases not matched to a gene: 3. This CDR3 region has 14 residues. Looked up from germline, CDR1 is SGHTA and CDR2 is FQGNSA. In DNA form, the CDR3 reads TGTGCCAGCAGCTTAGACAGGGGGACTTATGGCTACACCTTC. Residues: CASSLDRGTYGYTF.

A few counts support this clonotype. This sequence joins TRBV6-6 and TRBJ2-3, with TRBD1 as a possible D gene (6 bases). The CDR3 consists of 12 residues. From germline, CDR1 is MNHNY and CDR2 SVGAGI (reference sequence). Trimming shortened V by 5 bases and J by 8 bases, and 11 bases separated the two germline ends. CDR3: CASSPGQSTQYF. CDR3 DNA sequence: TGTGCCAGCAGTCCTGGACAGTCTACGCAGTATTTT.

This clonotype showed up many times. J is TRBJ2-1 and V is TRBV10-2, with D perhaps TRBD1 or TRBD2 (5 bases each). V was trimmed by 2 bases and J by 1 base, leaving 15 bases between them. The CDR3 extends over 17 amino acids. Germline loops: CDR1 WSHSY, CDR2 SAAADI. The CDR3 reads CASSEAQGRWSYNEQFF. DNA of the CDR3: TGCGCCAGCAGTGAGGCGCAGGGACGATGGTCCTACAATGAGCAGTTCTTC.

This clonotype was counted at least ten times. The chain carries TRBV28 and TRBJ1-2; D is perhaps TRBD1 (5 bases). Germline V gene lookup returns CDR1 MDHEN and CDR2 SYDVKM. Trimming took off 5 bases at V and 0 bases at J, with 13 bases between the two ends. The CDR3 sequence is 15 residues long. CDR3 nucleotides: TGTGCCAGCAGTCCCGGGACCCGCACTAACTATGGCTACACCTTC. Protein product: CASSPGTRTNYGYTF.

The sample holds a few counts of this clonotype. This chain's CDR3 is CASSLGTAVGTDTQYF. The CDR3 DNA is TGTGCCAGCAGCTTAGGGACAGCGGTGGGCACAGATACGCAGTATTTT. The chain has TRBV7-9 and TRBJ2-3, with TRBD1 as a possible D gene (6 bases). Germline V gene data show CDR1 as SEHNR and CDR2 as FQNEAQ (reference sequence). The CDR3 totals 16 residues. Trimming shortened V by 1 base and J by 1 base, and 12 bases separated the two germline ends.

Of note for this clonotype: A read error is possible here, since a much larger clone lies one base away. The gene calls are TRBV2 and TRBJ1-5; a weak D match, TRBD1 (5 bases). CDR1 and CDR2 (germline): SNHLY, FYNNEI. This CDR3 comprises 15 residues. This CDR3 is CVSSDTGVNNQPQHF. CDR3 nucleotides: TGTGTCAGCAGTGATACAGGAGTTAACAATCAGCCCCAGCATTTT.

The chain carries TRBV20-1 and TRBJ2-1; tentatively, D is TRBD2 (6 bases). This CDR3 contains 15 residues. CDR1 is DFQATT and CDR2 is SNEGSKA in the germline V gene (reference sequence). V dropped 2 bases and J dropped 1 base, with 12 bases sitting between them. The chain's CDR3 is CSARTMGGSYNEQFF. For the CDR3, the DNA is TGCAGTGCTAGAACAATGGGAGGATCCTACAATGAGCAGTTCTTC.